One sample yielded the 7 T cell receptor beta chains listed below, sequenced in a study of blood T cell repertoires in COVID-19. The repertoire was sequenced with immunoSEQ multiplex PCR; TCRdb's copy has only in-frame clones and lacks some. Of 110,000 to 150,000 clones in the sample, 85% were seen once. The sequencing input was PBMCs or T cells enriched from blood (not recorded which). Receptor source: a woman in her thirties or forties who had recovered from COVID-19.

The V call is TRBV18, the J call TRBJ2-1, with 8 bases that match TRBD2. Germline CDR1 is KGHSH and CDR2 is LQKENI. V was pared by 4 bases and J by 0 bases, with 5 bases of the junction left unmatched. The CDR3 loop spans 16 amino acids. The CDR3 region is CASSLPGTSSYNEQFF. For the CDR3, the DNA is TGTGCCAGCTCACTCCCCGGGACTAGCTCCTACAATGAGCAGTTCTTC.

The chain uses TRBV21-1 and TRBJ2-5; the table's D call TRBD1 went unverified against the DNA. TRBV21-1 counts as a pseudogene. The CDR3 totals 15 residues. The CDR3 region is CASSKVEGAGETQYF. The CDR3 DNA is TGTGCCAGCAGCAAGGTGGAGGGGGCAGGTGAGACCCAGTACTTC.

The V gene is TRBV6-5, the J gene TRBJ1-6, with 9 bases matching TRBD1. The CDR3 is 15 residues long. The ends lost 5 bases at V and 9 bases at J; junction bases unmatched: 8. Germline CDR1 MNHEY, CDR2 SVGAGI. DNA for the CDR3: TGTGCCAGCAGTCAGACCGGGACAGGGAGTTCACCCCTCCACTTT. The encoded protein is CASSQTGTGSSPLHF.

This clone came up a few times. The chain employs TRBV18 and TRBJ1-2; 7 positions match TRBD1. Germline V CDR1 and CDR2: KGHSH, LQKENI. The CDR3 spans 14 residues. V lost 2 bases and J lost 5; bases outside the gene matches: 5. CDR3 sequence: CASSPDRDSYGYTF. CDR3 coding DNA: TGTGCCAGCTCACCAGACCGGGACAGTTATGGCTACACCTTC.

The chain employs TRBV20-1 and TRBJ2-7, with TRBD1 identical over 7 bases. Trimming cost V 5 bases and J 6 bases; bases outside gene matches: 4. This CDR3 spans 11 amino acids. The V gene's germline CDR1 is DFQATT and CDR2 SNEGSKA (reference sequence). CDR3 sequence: CSAARQGEQYF. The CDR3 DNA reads TGCAGTGCTGCCCGACAGGGCGAGCAGTACTTC.

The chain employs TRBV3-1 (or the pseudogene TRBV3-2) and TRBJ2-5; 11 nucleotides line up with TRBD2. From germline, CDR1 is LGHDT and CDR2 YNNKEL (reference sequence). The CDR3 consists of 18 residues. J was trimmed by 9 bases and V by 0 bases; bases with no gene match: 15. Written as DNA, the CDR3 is TGTGCCAGCAGCCAAGATTCACTAGCGGGAGTCCGGGAGGCGGCCCAGTACTTC. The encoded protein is CASSQDSLAGVREAAQYF.

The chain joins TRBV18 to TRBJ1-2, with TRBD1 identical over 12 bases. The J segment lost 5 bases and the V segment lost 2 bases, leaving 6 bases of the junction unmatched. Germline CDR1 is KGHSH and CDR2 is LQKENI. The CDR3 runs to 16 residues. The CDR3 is CASSPVPGQGAYGYTF. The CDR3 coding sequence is TGTGCCAGCTCACCAGTCCCGGGACAGGGGGCTTATGGCTACACCTTC.